The 30 T cell receptor beta chains below come from one sample, sequenced in a study of cytomegalovirus exposure and HLA in healthy donors (dated by TCRdb to the late 2010s). Library preparation was by the immunoSEQ multiplex PCR assay. A mixture of 60 forward primers for TCR Vbeta segments and 13 reverse primers for TCR Jbeta segments was used in the multiplex PCR. TCRdb carries this immuneACCESS record with in-frame sequences only. Its versions omit some clonotypes, under half of them owing to an unresolved V gene in the studies checked, with the rest unexplained. This sample lists over 150,000 clones; just under 75% were detected once. The ten largest account for 2.5% to 4% of the sample. The sequenced material came from PBMCs. The receptors stem from a woman in her twenties or thirties in good health and CMV-seropositive.

This chain uses TRBV18 with TRBJ2-7, with 7 bases aligning to TRBD1. V gave up 6 bases and J gave up 3 bases; unmatched junction bases: 11. Germline V gene sequence: CDR1 KGHSH, CDR2 LQKENI. The CDR3 contains 15 residues. The DNA for the CDR3 is TGTGCCAGCTCCCCTTTGACAGGGTTAGACTACGAGCAGTACTTC. Residues: CASSPLTGLDYEQYF.

The CDR3 sequence is CASSRSAGGPQHF. In DNA, the CDR3 is TGTGCCAGCAGCCGCTCAGCGGGTGGGCCCCAGCATTTT. This chain uses TRBV7-7 with TRBJ1-5; D is undetermined. Germline V gives CDR1 SSHAT, CDR2 FNYEAQ (reference sequence). V was clipped by 5 bases and J by 9 bases, with 14 bases between them. The CDR3 consists of 13 residues. Supplemented by reference TRBV7-7 and TRBJ1-5, the full variable domain reads GAGVSQSPRYKVTKRGQDVTLRCDPISSHATLYWYQQALGQGPEFLTYFNYEAQPDKSGLPSDRFSAERPEGSISTLTIQRTEQRDSAMYRCASSRSAGGPQHFGDGTRLSIL.

There are a few counts of this clone. This chain links TRBV11-3 with TRBJ2-2, with 7 bases that match TRBD2. J lost 1 base, V lost 5 bases, and 7 bases had no gene match. Germline V lookup: CDR1 SGHNT, CDR2 YENEEA. The length of the CDR3 is 16 residues. The CDR3 loop is CASSKGTTRNTGELFF. CDR3 DNA: TGTGCCAGCAGCAAAGGGACTACCAGGAACACCGGGGAGCTGTTTTTT.

The chain recombines TRBV7-9 with TRBJ1-5, with 7 bases matching TRBD1. The V gene end was trimmed by 7 bases and the J gene end by 5 bases; junction bases not matched to a gene: 14. The CDR3 totals 16 residues. CDR1 and CDR2 (germline): SEHNR, FQNEAQ (reference sequence). The CDR3 bases are TGTGCCAGCATCCCCCCGACAGGGTCATGGGATCAGCCCCAGCATTTT. It translates to CASIPPTGSWDQPQHF.

The gene calls are TRBV28 and TRBJ2-2, with 14 bases fitting TRBD2. From germline, CDR1 is MDHEN and CDR2 SYDVKM. Losses at the gene ends were 5 bases for V and 6 bases for J; bases not matched to a gene: 8. This CDR3 has 17 residues. For the CDR3, the DNA is TGTGCCAGCAGTCCATTGACTAGCGGGAGGGGTCCCGGGGAGCTGTTTTTT. Protein sequence: CASSPLTSGRGPGELFF. Based on the CDR3 plus reference TRBV28 and TRBJ2-2, the full variable domain is DVKVTQSSRYLVKRTGEKVFLECVQDMDHENMFWYRQDPGLGLRLIYFSYDVKMKEKGDIPEGYSVSREKKERFSLILESASTNQTSMYLCASSPLTSGRGPGELFFGEGSRLTVL.

This chain connects TRBV5-1 to TRBJ1-2; 8 bases agree with TRBD1. Germline CDR1 is SGHRS and CDR2 is YFSETQ. The CDR3 spans 15 residues. Losses at the gene ends were 4 bases for V and 0 bases for J; bases not matched to a gene: 5. The CDR3 sequence: CASSGQGFPNYGYTF. The CDR3 coding sequence is TGCGCCAGCAGCGGACAGGGTTTTCCTAACTATGGCTACACCTTC.

This sequence joins TRBV5-4 and TRBJ1-1; D is uncertain. V lost 6 bases and J lost 6, with 27 bases in between. Germline V gives CDR1 SGHNT, CDR2 YYREEE (reference sequence). The CDR3 extends over 17 amino acids. This chain's CDR3 is CASTGWADPIHTPEAFF. In nucleotides, the CDR3 is TGTGCCAGCACGGGATGGGCCGACCCTATACACACGCCTGAAGCTTTCTTT.

The chain links TRBV6-4 to TRBJ2-3; a weak D match, TRBD1 (6 bases). The CDR3 sequence is 13 residues long. Trimming took 4 bases from V and 1 from J, leaving 6 bases between them. Germline V lookup: CDR1 MRHNA, CDR2 SNTAGT. The CDR3 region has the DNA TGTGCCAGCAGTGCAGGGGGCACAGATACGCAGTATTTT. Its protein is CASSAGGTDTQYF.

V and J are TRBV6-1 and TRBJ1-2; 8 bases are shared with TRBD1. CDR3 size: 14 residues. V gave up 5 bases and J gave up 2 bases; unmatched junction bases: 4. Germline CDR1 reads MNHNS; CDR2 reads SASEGT. The CDR3 DNA sequence: TGTGCCAGCAGTAGGACAGGGAGGAACTATGGCTACACCTTC. Translation: CASSRTGRNYGYTF.

The CDR3 nucleotides are TGTGCCAGTAGTATTACGGGAGTGGTGTCGGAGCAGTACTTC. Its protein is CASSITGVVSEQYF. The V and J genes are TRBV19 and TRBJ2-7; D possibly corresponds to TRBD2 (6 bases). The CDR3 runs to 14 residues. Germline V CDR1 and CDR2: LNHDA, SQIVND (reference sequence). V dropped 3 bases and J dropped 7 bases, with 16 bases sitting between them. Variable domain in full (rest from reference TRBV19 and TRBJ2-7): DGGITQSPKYLFRKEGQNVTLSCEQNLNHDAMYWYRQDPGQGLRLIYYSQIVNDFQKGDIAEGYSVSREKKESFPLTVTSAQKNPTAFYLCASSITGVVSEQYFGPGTRLTVT.

The CDR3 is CASSLQGTHTGELFF. The CDR3 coding sequence is TGTGCCAGCAGCTTACAGGGGACCCACACCGGGGAGCTGTTTTTT. The V gene is TRBV7-9, the J gene TRBJ2-2; TRBD1 is a possible D gene (6 bases). Per germline, CDR1 SEHNR and CDR2 FQNEAQ (reference sequence). The CDR3 runs to 15 residues. The germline V and J ends were trimmed by 2 bases and 3 bases, with 10 bases remaining between them.

Here the CDR3 reads CASSIGDSTYEQYF. The CDR3 coding sequence is TGTGCCAGTAGTATAGGGGACTCGACTTACGAGCAGTACTTC. The V and J genes are TRBV19 and TRBJ2-7, with a weak D call TRBD2 (6 bases). CDR1 and CDR2 from the germline V gene are LNHDA and SQIVND (reference sequence). This CDR3 spans 14 amino acids. V shed 1 base and J shed 4 bases, with 11 bases lying between them.

This clone has just one count. The CDR3 region has the DNA TGTGCCAGCAAGCGGTGGGCGGGAGAACAAGAGACCCAGTACTTC. Residues: CASKRWAGEQETQYF. This chain connects TRBV27 to TRBJ2-5; TRBD2 agrees at 7 bases. Germline CDR1 is MNHEY and CDR2 is SMNVEV (reference sequence). The CDR3 has 15 amino acids. Trimming cost V 7 bases and J 2 bases; bases outside gene matches: 10.

This chain links TRBV28 with TRBJ2-3, with D maybe TRBD2 (6 bases). V lost 4 bases and J lost 2, with 22 bases in between. The CDR3 loop spans 18 amino acids. Germline lookup yields CDR1 MDHEN and CDR2 SYDVKM. The CDR3 spells CASSSKRVQGLPTDTQYF. The CDR3 region has the DNA TGTGCCAGCAGTTCAAAAAGGGTTCAGGGACTCCCCACAGATACGCAGTATTTT.

As DNA, the CDR3 is TGTGCCAGCAGCCCCGGGACTTCCCAAGAGACCCAGTACTTC. This sequence encodes CASSPGTSQETQYF. V usage is TRBV27 and J usage is TRBJ2-5; D possibly corresponds to TRBD2 (6 bases). The V and J ends lost 6 bases and 1 base respectively, with 12 bases between them. The CDR3 covers 14 residues. Germline CDR1 reads MNHEY; CDR2 reads SMNVEV (reference sequence).

The rearrangement links TRBV11-2 to TRBJ2-1, with 8 bases that match TRBD1. V lost 2 bases to trimming and J lost 8 bases; unmatched junction nucleotides: 8. Germline values: CDR1 SGHAT, CDR2 FQNNGV. CDR3 length: 15 amino acids. Here the CDR3 DNA reads TGTGCCAGCAGCTTATTCAGGGGGCGGTCGGATGAGCAGTTCTTC. Protein product: CASSLFRGRSDEQFF.

The CDR3 region has the DNA TGTGCCAGCAGCTTGGTGAGAACAGTCAATCAGCCCCAGCATTTT. Translated: CASSLVRTVNQPQHF. The chain is built from TRBV5-8 and TRBJ1-5; D remains ambiguous. This CDR3 comprises 15 residues. Germline V gives CDR1 SGHTS, CDR2 YDEGEE. The V gene lost 0 bases and the J gene lost 3 bases, with 10 bases spanning the gap.

This CDR3 reads CASSTRQGYPTDTQYF. The DNA of the CDR3 is TGTGCCAGCAGCACCCGACAGGGGTACCCCACAGATACGCAGTATTTT. The chain joins TRBV25-1 to TRBJ2-3; 8 nucleotides align to TRBD1. The ends lost 6 bases at V and 2 bases at J; junction bases unmatched: 10. The CDR3 consists of 16 residues. The germline V gene has CDR1 MGHDK and CDR2 SYGVNS.

This clone showed up just a few times. The genes are TRBV19 and TRBJ2-1; 10 nucleotides align to TRBD2. The J segment lost 8 bases and the V segment lost 8 bases, leaving 12 bases of the junction unmatched. The V gene's germline CDR1 is LNHDA and CDR2 SQIVND (reference sequence). This CDR3 is 15 amino acids long. CDR3 in amino acids: CASRMGASGRDEQFF. The CDR3 bases are TGTGCCAGTCGGATGGGGGCTAGCGGGAGAGATGAGCAGTTCTTC.

The chain couples TRBV6-1 to TRBJ1-2, with TRBD1 identical over 7 bases. This CDR3 has 12 residues. V lost 8 bases and J lost 9; bases outside the gene matches: 9. In germline, CDR1 is MNHNS, CDR2 SASEGT. DNA of the CDR3: TGTGCCAGCGAAACAGGGGTGGGTCGCTACACCTTC. Translated: CASETGVGRYTF.

The gene calls are TRBV2 and TRBJ2-2; tentatively, D is TRBD2 (5 bases). V lost 6 bases, J lost 2 bases, and 13 bases lay in between. The germline V gene has CDR1 SNHLY and CDR2 FYNNEI. The CDR3 consists of 15 residues. The CDR3 DNA follows: TGTGCCAGCAGCCCAGAGCGGATAAACACCGGGGAGCTGTTTTTT. Protein sequence: CASSPERINTGELFF.

The rearrangement uses TRBV10-2 and TRBJ1-2, with a tentative D call TRBD1 (6 bases). This CDR3 contains 13 residues. Trimming pared 1 base from V and 6 bases from J, leaving 9 bases between. Germline V gene data show CDR1 as WSHSY and CDR2 as SAAADI. DNA for the CDR3: TGCGCCAGCAGTGAGTTCAGGGGTGATGGCTACACCTTC. Residues: CASSEFRGDGYTF.

The chain links TRBV6-1 to TRBJ1-1; TRBD1 matches 8 bases. The CDR3 totals 15 residues. Losses at the gene ends were 3 bases for V and 0 bases for J; bases not matched to a gene: 3. Germline lookup yields CDR1 MNHNS and CDR2 SASEGT. As DNA, the CDR3 is TGTGCCAGCAGTGACGGACAGGGTTTGAACACTGAAGCTTTCTTT. Translation gives CASSDGQGLNTEAFF.

Only one count was recorded for this clone. The sample contains more than one DNA sequence encoding this CDR3. CDR3 sequence: CASSPSSYNEQFF. Here the CDR3 DNA reads TGTGCCAGTAGTCCTAGCTCCTACAATGAGCAGTTCTTC. The rearrangement uses TRBV19 and TRBJ2-1; D unclear. V lost 5 bases and J 0 bases, leaving 5 bases between the germline ends. This CDR3 has 13 amino acids. Germline values: CDR1 LNHDA, CDR2 SQIVND (reference sequence).

The gene calls are TRBV28 and TRBJ1-2; the match to TRBD1 covers 9 bases. Per germline, CDR1 MDHEN and CDR2 SYDVKM. Losses at the gene ends were 6 bases for V and 4 bases for J; bases not matched to a gene: 6. The CDR3 is made up of 14 amino acids. CDR3 sequence (DNA): TGTGCCAGCAGAGAAAGGACAGGGGCCTATGGCTACACCTTC. This codes for CASRERTGAYGYTF.

V and J are TRBV18 and TRBJ2-5; D not resolved. The CDR3 sequence is 13 residues long. The germline gives CDR1 KGHSH, CDR2 LQKENI. V shed 0 bases and J shed 5 bases, with 7 bases lying between them. CDR3 sequence reads: CASSPPSAETQYF. CDR3 DNA: TGTGCCAGCTCACCACCTAGTGCTGAGACCCAGTACTTC.

This clone was observed a few times. This sequence joins TRBV27 and TRBJ1-5; 9 bases are a match to TRBD1. The CDR3 has 18 residues. V trimming: 5 bases; J trimming: 3 bases; junction bases outside the gene matches: 14. Germline CDR1 and CDR2: MNHEY and SMNVEV (reference sequence). The CDR3 region is CASSLRGGTGGHNQPQHF. The CDR3 region has the DNA TGTGCCAGCAGTCTTCGGGGGGGAACAGGGGGCCACAATCAGCCCCAGCATTTT.

The rearrangement joins TRBV5-1 to TRBJ2-2; TRBD2 agrees at 9 bases. Germline lookup yields CDR1 SGHRS and CDR2 YFSETQ. The CDR3 loop spans 16 amino acids. The V gene end was trimmed by 0 bases and the J gene end by 5 bases; junction bases not matched to a gene: 5. CDR3 amino acids: CASSLGAAGGTGELFF. The CDR3 coding sequence is TGCGCCAGCAGCTTGGGAGCAGCGGGAGGAACCGGGGAGCTGTTTTTT.

The chain has TRBV27 and TRBJ2-3; maybe TRBD2 (5 bases). V lost 0 bases, J lost 7 bases, and 5 bases lay in between. CDR1 and CDR2 (germline): MNHEY, SMNVEV (reference sequence). This CDR3 has 12 residues. The CDR3 loop is CASSLSGNTQYF. CDR3 sequence (DNA): TGTGCCAGCAGTTTATCCGGGAATACGCAGTATTTT.

This chain connects TRBV29-1 to TRBJ1-2; D perhaps matches TRBD1 (6 bases). Germline-derived CDR1 and CDR2 are SQVTM and ANQGSEA. V was pared by 3 bases and J by 5 bases, with 10 bases between. The CDR3 has 12 amino acids. CDR3 nucleotide sequence: TGCAGCGTTGATGCAGGGGTATATGGCTACACCTTC. It specifies CSVDAGVYGYTF.